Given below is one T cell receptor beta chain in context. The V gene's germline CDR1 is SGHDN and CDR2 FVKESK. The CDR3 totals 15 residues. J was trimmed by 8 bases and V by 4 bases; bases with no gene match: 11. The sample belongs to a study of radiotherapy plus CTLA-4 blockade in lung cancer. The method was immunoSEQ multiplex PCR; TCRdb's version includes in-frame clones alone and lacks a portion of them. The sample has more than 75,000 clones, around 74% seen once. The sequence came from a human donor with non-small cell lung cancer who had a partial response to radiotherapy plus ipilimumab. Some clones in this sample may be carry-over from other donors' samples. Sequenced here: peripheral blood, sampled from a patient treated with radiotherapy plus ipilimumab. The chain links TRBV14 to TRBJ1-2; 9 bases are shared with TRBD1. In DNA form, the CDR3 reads TGTGCCAGCAGCCGGGGACAGGGAAGGGGCCACGGCTACACCTTC. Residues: CASSRGQGRGHGYTF.